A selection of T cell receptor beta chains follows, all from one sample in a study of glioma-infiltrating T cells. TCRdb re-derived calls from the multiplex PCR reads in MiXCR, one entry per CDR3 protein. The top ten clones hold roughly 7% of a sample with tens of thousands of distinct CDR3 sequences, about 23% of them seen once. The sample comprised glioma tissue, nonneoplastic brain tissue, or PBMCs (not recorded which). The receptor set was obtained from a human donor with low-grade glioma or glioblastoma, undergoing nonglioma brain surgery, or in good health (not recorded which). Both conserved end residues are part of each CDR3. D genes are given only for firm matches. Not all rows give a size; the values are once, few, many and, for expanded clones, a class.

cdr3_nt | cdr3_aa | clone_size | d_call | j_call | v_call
TGCAGCGCTGCCTTACTAGGGAATGAGCAGTTCTTC | CSAALLGNEQFF | NA | NA | TRBJ2-1 | TRBV29-1
TGTGCCAGCACCCCGACAGATACGCAGTATTTT | CASTPTDTQYF | many | NA | TRBJ2-3 | TRBV12-3/TRBV12-4
TGTGCCAGCAGTCAGACAGGGATACGGGGAGAGACCCAGTACTTC | CASSQTGIRGETQYF | few | TRBD1 | TRBJ2-5 | TRBV11-2
TGTGCCAGCTCACCCAGCCGGGACTATAATCAGCCCCAGCATTTT | CASSPSRDYNQPQHF | many | NA | TRBJ1-5 | TRBV18
TGTGCCAGCAGCCACCGGGGACAGGGCAAGGAGACCCAGTACTTC | CASSHRGQGKETQYF | many | TRBD1 | TRBJ2-5 | TRBV3-1
TGTGCCAACTCCCAGGGCCAAGGTTGGAACACTGAAGCTTTCTTT | CANSQGQGWNTEAFF | many | NA | TRBJ1-1 | TRBV6-1
TGTGCCAGCAGCCGCGAATTCGGAGGGACAGGGCCCTACGGCTACACCTTC | CASSREFGGTGPYGYTF | many | TRBD1 | TRBJ1-2 | TRBV7-9
TGTGCCAGCAGTGCCCGGACAGGGAATCAGCCCCAGCATTTT | CASSARTGNQPQHF | many | TRBD1 | TRBJ1-5 | TRBV6-1
TGTGCCAGCAGCGCCACAGGGGGCCCGTCCTACGAGCAGTACTTC | CASSATGGPSYEQYF | NA | TRBD1 | TRBJ2-7 | TRBV7-2
TGCAGCGTTGTGTCCCCCCCTTTTAGCAATGAGCAGTACTTC | CSVVSPPFSNEQYF | NA | NA | TRBJ2-5 | TRBV29-1
TGTGCCAGCAGTCCCGGACTAGCGGGAAACAATGAGCAGTTCTTC | CASSPGLAGNNEQFF | NA | TRBD2 | TRBJ2-1 | TRBV6-6
TGTGCCAGCCGTCGTACTCAGAACACCGGGGAGCTGTTTTTT | CASRRTQNTGELFF | many | NA | TRBJ2-2 | TRBV27
TGCAGCGTTGGAAGGGGATCCATGAACACTGAAGCTTTCTTT | CSVGRGSMNTEAFF | many | NA | TRBJ1-1 | TRBV29-1
TGTGCCAGCAGCTTAGATCGTCGCGGGACTAGCTCCTACGAGCAGTACTTC | CASSLDRRGTSSYEQYF | NA | TRBD2 | TRBJ2-7 | TRBV7-2
TGTGCCAGCAGCCCGGAACCGGGACAGTATGAAGCTTTCTTT | CASSPEPGQYEAFF | many | TRBD1 | TRBJ1-1 | TRBV5-4
TGCAGTGCCCGAAAATCGTACACCTCGGTGAGGGATGAGCAGTTCTTC | CSARKSYTSVRDEQFF | many | NA | TRBJ2-1 | TRBV20-1
TGCGCCAGCAGCACGGACAGGGTTACAGATACGCAGTATTTT | CASSTDRVTDTQYF | few | TRBD1 | TRBJ2-3 | TRBV5-1
TGCAGTGCTAGGAGGGCAGGGGGAAGGCACGAGCAGTACTTC | CSARRAGGRHEQYF | many | TRBD1 | TRBJ2-7 | TRBV20-1
TGTGCCAGCAGCTTTCGACAGGGCCCATACCAAGAGACCCAGTACTTC | CASSFRQGPYQETQYF | few | TRBD1 | TRBJ2-5 | TRBV5-5
TGTGCCAGCAGCTTAGGTCCCGGGGAGCTGTTTTTT | CASSLGPGELFF | many | NA | TRBJ2-2 | TRBV7-6
TGCAGTGCCCCTTCGCCGGGACGGGGGTCCTACGAGCAGTACTTC | CSAPSPGRGSYEQYF | many | NA | TRBJ2-7 | TRBV20-1
TGTGCCAGTAGTCCCCGAGCGCCTGGAAACACCATATATTTT | CASSPRAPGNTIYF | NA | NA | TRBJ1-3 | TRBV19
TGTGCCAGCAGCTCTAGCGGGTATTCCTACGAGCAGTACTTC | CASSSSGYSYEQYF | many | TRBD2 | TRBJ2-7 | TRBV4-2
TGTGCCATCAGCCACGTCGGGGGACAAAGCACAGATACGCAGTATTTT | CAISHVGGQSTDTQYF | NA | NA | TRBJ2-3 | TRBV7-2
TGCAGTGCTCCCGACAGGGCAGGGGCTTGGAATGAGCAGTTCTTC | CSAPDRAGAWNEQFF | many | TRBD1 | TRBJ2-1 | TRBV20-1
TGTGCCAGCTCACTTTCCTACGAGCAGTACTTC | CASSLSYEQYF | many | NA | TRBJ2-7 | TRBV18
TGCAGCTCAAGACAGGGCCTCTACAATGAGCAGTTCTTC | CSSRQGLYNEQFF | NA | TRBD1 | TRBJ2-1 | TRBV29-1
TGTGCCAGCAGCCGAGGGACCCTAGCGTACCACGAGCAGTACTTC | CASSRGTLAYHEQYF | NA | NA | TRBJ2-7 | TRBV14
TGCGCCAGCACCCCCCAATGGAGGGCGACAGATACGCAGTATTTT | CASTPQWRATDTQYF | NA | NA | TRBJ2-3 | TRBV27
TGCAGTGCTACCGGGGACAGCAATGAGCAGTTCTTC | CSATGDSNEQFF | many | TRBD1 | TRBJ2-1 | TRBV20-1
TGTGCCAGCAGTGAGGTTAGCTACGAGCTGTACTTC | CASSEVSYELYF | NA | NA | TRBJ2-7 | TRBV6-1
TGCGCCAGCAGGGTCGAGGGGGATACGCAGTATTTT | CASRVEGDTQYF | NA | NA | TRBJ2-3 | TRBV5-1
TGTGCCACCAGATGGGACAGGGGTAATGGCTACACCTTC | CATRWDRGNGYTF | many | TRBD1 | TRBJ1-2 | TRBV5-4
TGTGCCAGCAGAGGGACTAGCGGGAGTCGTGAGTACTTC | CASRGTSGSREYF | NA | TRBD2 | TRBJ2-7 | TRBV12-3/TRBV12-4
TGTGCCAGCACAAATGACCGAACCTATGGCTACACCTTC | CASTNDRTYGYTF | many | NA | TRBJ1-2 | TRBV19
TGTGCCAGCAGTCCACCGGGACAGGGATACACCGGGGAGCTGTTTTTT | CASSPPGQGYTGELFF | NA | TRBD1 | TRBJ2-2 | TRBV6-1
TGTGCCAGCAGTCGCGGGGGACTAGCGGGCGCAGATACGCAGTATTTT | CASSRGGLAGADTQYF | NA | TRBD2 | TRBJ2-3 | TRBV28
TGTGCCACCGGGGGATTTAGCGGCCAAGAGACCCAGTACTTC | CATGGFSGQETQYF | many | NA | TRBJ2-5 | TRBV12-3/TRBV12-4
TGTGCCAGCAGCTTAAATCAGGGGATGCAGAGCAATCAGCCCCAGCATTTT | CASSLNQGMQSNQPQHF | many | NA | TRBJ1-5 | TRBV7-6
TGCAGTGCTAGAGCCTCACAGGGGATGGAGTCACCCCTCCACTTT | CSARASQGMESPLHF | many | TRBD1 | TRBJ1-6 | TRBV20-1
TGTGCCAGCAGTACCAGGGGAGATTCACCCCTCCACTTT | CASSTRGDSPLHF | many | NA | TRBJ1-6 | TRBV2
TGTGCCAGCAGAGGGGGTTGGGAGAACTATGGCTACACCTTC | CASRGGWENYGYTF | few | NA | TRBJ1-2 | TRBV5-6
TGTGCCAGCAGCTTCCGGAGCGGTCAGCCCCAGCATTTT | CASSFRSGQPQHF | many | NA | TRBJ1-5 | TRBV7-2
TGCAGTGCTAATGGCGGAATCGAACGGGATACGCAGTATTTT | CSANGGIERDTQYF | medium-sized | NA | TRBJ2-3 | TRBV20-1
TGTGCCAGCAGTGAAATGGGGGCGCAGTACATCTGTGGCTACACCTTC | CASSEMGAQYICGYTF | NA | NA | TRBJ1-2 | TRBV2
TGTGCCACCAGCAGAGATGCGACGGACCGTGAAGCTTTCTTT | CATSRDATDREAFF | medium-sized | NA | TRBJ1-1 | TRBV15
TGTGCCACCAGCAGAGCCGGGACCCCACAGTACTTC | CATSRAGTPQYF | many | NA | TRBJ2-7 | TRBV15
TGTGCCAGCTCACCACTCGACATGTTCGGAAAGCGTACAGATACGCAGTATTTT | CASSPLDMFGKRTDTQYF | few | NA | TRBJ2-3 | TRBV18
TGTGCCAGCAGTTTCGCCGGGGGGCTGAACACTGAAGCTTTCTTT | CASSFAGGLNTEAFF | few | NA | TRBJ1-1 | TRBV12-3/TRBV12-4
TGTGCCAGCAGTTCTCGATCGGGCACCGGGGAGCTGTTTTTT | CASSSRSGTGELFF | many | NA | TRBJ2-2 | TRBV25-1
TGTGCCAGCTCACCAACAGGGGGTGATACTGAAGCTTTCTTT | CASSPTGGDTEAFF | many | TRBD1 | TRBJ1-1 | TRBV18
TGTGCCAGCAGTTTCCACAGGCCGAACACTGAAGCTTTCTTT | CASSFHRPNTEAFF | NA | NA | TRBJ1-1 | TRBV12-3/TRBV12-4
TGCAGTGCTAAAATTACGCCGGGACAGGGCACAGATACGCAGTATTTT | CSAKITPGQGTDTQYF | many | TRBD1 | TRBJ2-3 | TRBV20-1